This TCR beta chain was identified during a study of CD8 T cells in ankylosing spondylitis. Study-wide results and caveats: Disease-linked clones reportedly showed significant enrichment in matched ankylosing spondylitis synovial fluid. Several of the motif variants were reported before in synovial fluid and blood from reactive arthritis. A TCR beta motif of 7 or 8 highly homologous variants appeared characteristic of ankylosing spondylitis blood. Disease-linked clones, CD8+, were relatively rare in peripheral blood.

The table lists this clonotype with a few counts. The target antigen is unknown. TCRdb analysed the 5' RACE reads with MiXCR anew, one entry per CDR3 protein. The sample includes more than 100,000 distinct CDR3 sequences, roughly 10% of them seen just once. The V and J ends lost 0 bases and 3 bases respectively, with 23 bases between them. Germline V gene data show CDR1 as MNHEY and CDR2 as SVGAGI. This CDR3 has 19 amino acids. The sequence was obtained from a female donor with ankylosing spondylitis or in good health (not recorded which). The specimen sequenced was blood, either unsorted or a sorted T cell fraction (not recorded which). The rearrangement uses TRBV6-5 and TRBJ1-2; no clear D gene. The CDR3 loop is CASSYSSTPGRVMDYGYTF. CDR3 DNA sequence: TGTGCCAGCAGTTACTCGAGTACGCCGGGAAGGGTCATGGACTATGGCTACACCTTC.